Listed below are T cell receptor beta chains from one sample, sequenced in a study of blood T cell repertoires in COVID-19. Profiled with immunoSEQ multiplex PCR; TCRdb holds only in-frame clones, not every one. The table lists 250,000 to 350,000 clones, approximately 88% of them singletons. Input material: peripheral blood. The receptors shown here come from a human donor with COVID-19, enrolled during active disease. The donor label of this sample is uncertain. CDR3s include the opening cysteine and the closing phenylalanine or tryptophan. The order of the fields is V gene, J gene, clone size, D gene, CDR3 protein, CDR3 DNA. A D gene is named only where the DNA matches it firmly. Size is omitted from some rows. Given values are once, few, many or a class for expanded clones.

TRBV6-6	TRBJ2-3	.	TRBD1	CASIPRDRGTDTQYF	TGTGCCAGCATCCCCCGGGACAGGGGCACAGATACGCAGTATTTT
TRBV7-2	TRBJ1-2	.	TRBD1	CASSGGTVNGYTF	TGTGCCAGCAGCGGTGGGACAGTGAATGGCTACACCTTC
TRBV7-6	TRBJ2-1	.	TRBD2	CASSPQPAGGNEQFF	TGTGCCAGCAGCCCTCAACCAGCGGGAGGCAATGAGCAGTTCTTC
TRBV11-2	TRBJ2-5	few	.	CASSLVRETQYF	TGTGCCAGCAGCTTAGTGAGGGAGACCCAGTACTTC
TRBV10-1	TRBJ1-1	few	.	CASSEAGNTEAFF	TGCGCCAGCAGTGAAGCCGGGAACACTGAAGCTTTCTTT
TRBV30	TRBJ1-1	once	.	CAWSVRGARNTEAFF	TGTGCCTGGAGCGTTCGTGGGGCGAGGAACACTGAAGCTTTCTTT
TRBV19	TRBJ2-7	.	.	CASSVPRLGGGYEQYF	TGTGCCAGTAGTGTACCTCGTTTGGGAGGGGGATACGAGCAGTACTTC
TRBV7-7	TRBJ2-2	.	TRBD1	CASSGNRGPWTGELFF	TGTGCTAGCAGCGGAAACAGGGGGCCGTGGACCGGGGAGCTGTTTTTT
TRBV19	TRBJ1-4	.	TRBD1	CASREVGQTTNEKLFF	TGTGCCAGTAGGGAAGTGGGACAGACAACTAATGAAAAACTGTTTTTT
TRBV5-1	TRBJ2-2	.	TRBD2	CASSGGLAQPKVNTGELFF	TGCGCCAGCAGCGGGGGACTAGCGCAACCTAAAGTGAACACCGGGGAGCTGTTTTTT
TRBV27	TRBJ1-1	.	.	CASSLIYDLGSNTEAFF	TGTGCCAGCAGTTTAATATACGATCTGGGCTCGAATACTGAAGCTTTCTTT
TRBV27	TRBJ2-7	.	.	CASSLVRGTHEQYF	TGTGCCAGCAGTTTAGTCAGGGGTACCCACGAGCAGTACTTC
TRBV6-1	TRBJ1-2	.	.	CASSEGLGVLSDYGYTF	TGTGCCAGCAGTGAAGGCCTTGGAGTCCTCTCAGACTATGGCTACACCTTC
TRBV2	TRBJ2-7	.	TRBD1	CASSAGQVVSYEQYF	TGTGCCAGCAGCGCCGGACAGGTAGTCTCCTACGAGCAGTACTTC
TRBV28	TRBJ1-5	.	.	CASHIGGGRDQPQHF	TGTGCCAGCCATATCGGGGGGGGACGGGATCAGCCCCAGCATTTT
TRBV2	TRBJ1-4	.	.	CASSEGQGWEKLFF	TGTGCCAGCAGTGAAGGCCAGGGGTGGGAAAAACTGTTTTTT
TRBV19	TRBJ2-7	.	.	CASSIAAGGLIRPSYEQYF	TGTGCCAGTAGTATAGCGGCAGGGGGACTCATCAGACCCTCCTACGAGCAGTACTTC
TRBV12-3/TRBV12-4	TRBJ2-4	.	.	CASSFARWNIQYF	TGTGCCAGCAGTTTCGCCAGGTGGAACATTCAGTACTTC
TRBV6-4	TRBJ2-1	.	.	CASRRDTDNEQFF	TGTGCCAGCAGAAGAGACACTGACAATGAGCAGTTCTTC
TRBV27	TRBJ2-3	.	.	CASSFSGIIDTQYF	TGTGCCAGCAGTTTTTCGGGGATAATAGATACGCAGTATTTT
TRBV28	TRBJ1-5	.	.	CARSRGGSGRQPQHF	TGTGCCAGAAGTCGAGGCGGATCTGGGAGGCAGCCCCAGCATTTT
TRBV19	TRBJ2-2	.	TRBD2	CASKPGLADTGELFF	TGTGCCAGTAAACCGGGACTAGCGGACACCGGGGAGCTGTTTTTT
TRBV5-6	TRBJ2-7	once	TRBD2	CASSRAGGLYEQYF	TGTGCCAGCAGCCGAGCGGGAGGGCTCTACGAGCAGTACTTC
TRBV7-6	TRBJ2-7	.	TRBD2	CASSTGAGTSGSNEQYF	TGTGCCAGCAGCACGGGGGCTGGGACTAGCGGGAGTAACGAGCAGTACTTC
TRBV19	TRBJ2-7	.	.	CASGDTSYEQYF	TGTGCCAGTGGGGACACTTCCTACGAGCAGTACTTC
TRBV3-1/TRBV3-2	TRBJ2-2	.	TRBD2	CASSAPSGSTTGELFF	TGTGCCAGCAGCGCGCCTAGCGGGAGTACCACCGGGGAGCTGTTTTTT
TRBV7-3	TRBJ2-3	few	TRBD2	CASSRSPIPGTREDTQYF	TGTGCCAGCAGCCGATCCCCCATTCCCGGGACTAGGGAAGATACGCAGTATTTT
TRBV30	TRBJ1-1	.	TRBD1	CAWNQQGLTEAFF	TGTGCCTGGAACCAACAGGGGTTAACTGAAGCTTTCTTT
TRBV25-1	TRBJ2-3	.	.	CASSESLTAQGGQYF	TGTGCCAGCAGTGAATCCTTGACAGCTCAGGGGGGGCAGTATTTT
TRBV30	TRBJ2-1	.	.	CAWAPPWGGGNEQFF	TGTGCCTGGGCCCCTCCCTGGGGAGGGGGGAATGAGCAGTTCTTC
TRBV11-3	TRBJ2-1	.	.	CASSPRVGRSHNEQFF	TGTGCCAGCAGCCCTCGGGTGGGGCGGAGCCACAATGAGCAGTTCTTC
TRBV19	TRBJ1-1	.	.	CASSIVAGAKGEAFF	TGTGCCAGTAGTATAGTGGCGGGGGCGAAGGGTGAAGCTTTCTTT
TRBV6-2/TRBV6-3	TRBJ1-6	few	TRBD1	CASSRGQGVLPLHF	TGTGCCAGCAGCCGAGGACAGGGGGTTCTACCCCTCCACTTT
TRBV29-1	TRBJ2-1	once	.	CSIRTDYNEQFF	TGCAGCATCCGGACAGACTACAATGAGCAGTTCTTC
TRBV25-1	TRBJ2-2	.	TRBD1	CASSDDRGSTGELFF	TGTGCCAGCAGTGACGACAGGGGAAGCACCGGGGAGCTGTTTTTT
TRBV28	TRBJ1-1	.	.	CASSLGYSLIKVRNTEAFF	TGTGCCAGCAGTTTAGGGTACAGCCTAATAAAGGTCCGGAACACTGAAGCTTTCTTT
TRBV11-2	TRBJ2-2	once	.	CASSLRLYGVNTGELFF	TGTGCCAGCAGCCTACGGTTATACGGTGTGAACACCGGGGAGCTGTTTTTT
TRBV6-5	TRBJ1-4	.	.	CASSSPSGRTDEKLFF	TGTGCCAGCAGTTCCCCATCGGGTAGGACTGATGAAAAACTGTTTTTT
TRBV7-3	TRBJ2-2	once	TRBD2	CASSFSGLAGGTGELFF	TGTGCCAGCAGCTTCTCCGGACTAGCGGGAGGGACCGGGGAGCTGTTTTTT
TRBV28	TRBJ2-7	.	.	CASSTSTVSYEQYF	TGTGCCAGCAGTACATCGACAGTCTCCTACGAGCAGTACTTC
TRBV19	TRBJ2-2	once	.	CASSIVLNTGELFF	TGTGCCAGTAGTATAGTCTTGAACACCGGGGAGCTGTTTTTT
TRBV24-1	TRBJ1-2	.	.	CATSERDYGYTF	TGTGCCACCAGTGAAAGAGACTATGGCTACACCTTC
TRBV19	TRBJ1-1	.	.	CASSIERERTEAFF	TGTGCCAGTAGTATAGAAAGGGAGAGAACTGAAGCTTTCTTT
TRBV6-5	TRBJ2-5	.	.	CASSETALETQYF	TGTGCCAGCAGCGAGACAGCCCTCGAGACCCAGTACTTC
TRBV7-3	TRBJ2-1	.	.	CASSLNSASDEQFF	TGTGCCAGCTCCCTAAACTCAGCGTCGGATGAGCAGTTCTTC
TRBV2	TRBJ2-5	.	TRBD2	CASSEGAGEGGETQYF	TGTGCCAGCAGTGAGGGAGCGGGAGAGGGGGGAGAGACCCAGTACTTC
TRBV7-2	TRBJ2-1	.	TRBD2	CASSSRIAGDPSGNEQFF	TGTGCCAGCAGCTCGCGGATAGCGGGAGACCCTAGTGGCAATGAGCAGTTCTTC
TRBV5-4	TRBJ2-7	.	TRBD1	CASSSGQGSYEQYF	TGTGCCAGCAGTTCGGGACAGGGTTCCTACGAGCAGTACTTC